Listed below are T cell receptor beta chains from one sample, sequenced in a study of Ad26.COV2.S vaccination and SARS-CoV-2 variants. Assay used: immunoSEQ multiplex PCR; TCRdb lists only in-frame clones, some missing. The sample has more than 300,000 clones, about 89% seen once. The input for sequencing was peripheral blood, taken in a trial of Ad26.COV2.S vaccine versus placebo. These receptors all stem from a person between 18 and 60 years old who received the Ad26.COV2.S COVID-19 vaccine or a placebo. Both conserved end residues are trimmed from each CDR3.

v_call cdr3_aa
TRBV7-2 ASSLEAFGTDTQY
TRBV7-8 ASSLLMNTEAF
TRBV11-2 ASQRGGSSNNEQF
TRBV6-2/TRBV6-3 ASSLLGPDTEAF
TRBV9 ASSVDPRGIEQY
TRBV27 ASSSGVTEAF
TRBV6-1 ASSEREGRGDEQF
TRBV5-4 ASSPRTGEDEAF
TRBV27 ASSLHAGDRGYEQY
TRBV30 AWSLGQYEQY
TRBV27 ASSSRGRGTEAF
TRBV6-6 ASRDPRYSNQPQH
TRBV19 ASSIYFSRGVNTGELF
TRBV5-6 ASTLDRGQSWGYT
TRBV6-2/TRBV6-3 ASSLILAGKGYEQY
TRBV19 ASSTRDRAKGGYGYT
TRBV13 ASSSDTQGGKYEQY
TRBV5-1 ASSLFSPQGRNYGYT
TRBV19 ASSAQGTEKLF
TRBV9 ASSGEGRHRSPLH
TRBV18 ASSPADGTQQF
TRBV4-2 ASSQVSGAEAF
TRBV7-2 ASSLDVLSYEQF
TRBV28 ASRATGAGELF
TRBV9 ASSEALSGRGTQY
TRBV4-1 ASSQINRGQNEQF
TRBV29-1 SDDSQGALGYT
TRBV28 ASSLRAGVREKLF
TRBV7-9 ASSPRDQGSNTEAF
TRBV27 ASGRGAFEKLF
TRBV3-1/TRBV3-2 ASSQVGQGGTEAF
TRBV19 ASSLGNSPLH
TRBV11-3 ASSLVSSGSYNEQF
TRBV7-2 ASSGPNEKLF
TRBV2 ASSDPVDRDAGNTIY
TRBV7-6 ASSRQGSIYNSPLH
TRBV28 ASTTGNQPQH
TRBV1 TSSQVPGTHYGYT